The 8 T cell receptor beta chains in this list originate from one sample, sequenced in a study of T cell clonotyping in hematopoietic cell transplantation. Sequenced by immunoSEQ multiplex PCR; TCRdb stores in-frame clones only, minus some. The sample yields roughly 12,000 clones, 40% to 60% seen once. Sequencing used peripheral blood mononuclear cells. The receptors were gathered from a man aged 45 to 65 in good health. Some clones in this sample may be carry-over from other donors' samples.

The CDR3 protein is CASSQGGGLSSYEQYF. CDR3 coding DNA: TGTGCCAGCAGCCAAGGGGGCGGACTGAGCTCCTACGAGCAGTACTTC. The chain joins TRBV4-2 to TRBJ2-7; the D call may be TRBD1 or TRBD2 (5 bases each). There are 16 residues in the CDR3. V lost 1 base and J lost 0, with 13 bases in between. The germline V gene has CDR1 LGHNA and CDR2 YNFKEQ.

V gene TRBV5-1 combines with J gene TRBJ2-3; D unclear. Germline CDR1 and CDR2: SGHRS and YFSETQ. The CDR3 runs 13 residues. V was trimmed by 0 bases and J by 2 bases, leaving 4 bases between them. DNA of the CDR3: TGCGCCAGCAGCTTGGCGATCACAGATACGCAGTATTTT. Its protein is CASSLAITDTQYF.

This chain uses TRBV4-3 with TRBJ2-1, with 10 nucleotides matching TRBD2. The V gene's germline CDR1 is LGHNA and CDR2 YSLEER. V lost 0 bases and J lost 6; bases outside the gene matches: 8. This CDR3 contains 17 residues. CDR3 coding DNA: TGCGCCAGCAGCCAAGATCCCCCTAGCGGGGGACCCAATGAGCAGTTCTTC. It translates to CASSQDPPSGGPNEQFF.

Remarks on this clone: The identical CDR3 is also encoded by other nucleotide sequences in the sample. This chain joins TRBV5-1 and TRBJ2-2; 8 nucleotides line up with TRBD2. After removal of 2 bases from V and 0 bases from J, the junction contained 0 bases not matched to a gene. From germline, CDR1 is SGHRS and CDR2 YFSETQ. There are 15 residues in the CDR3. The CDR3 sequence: CASSFSGANTGELFF. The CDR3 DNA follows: TGCGCCAGCAGCTTTAGCGGGGCGAACACCGGGGAGCTGTTTTTT.

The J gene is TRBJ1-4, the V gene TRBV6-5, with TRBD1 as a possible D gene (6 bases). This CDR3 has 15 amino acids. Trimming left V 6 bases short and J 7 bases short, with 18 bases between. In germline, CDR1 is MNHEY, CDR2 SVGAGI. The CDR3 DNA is TGTGCCAGCAGCCCCGACAGGCAACGGGGTGAAAAACTGTTTTTT. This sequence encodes CASSPDRQRGEKLFF.

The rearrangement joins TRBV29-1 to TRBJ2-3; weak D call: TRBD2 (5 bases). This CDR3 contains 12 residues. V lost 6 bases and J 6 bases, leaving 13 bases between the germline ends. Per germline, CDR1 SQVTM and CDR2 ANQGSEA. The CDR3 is CSVGLTEDTQYF. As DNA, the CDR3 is TGCAGCGTCGGACTCACTGAGGATACGCAGTATTTT.

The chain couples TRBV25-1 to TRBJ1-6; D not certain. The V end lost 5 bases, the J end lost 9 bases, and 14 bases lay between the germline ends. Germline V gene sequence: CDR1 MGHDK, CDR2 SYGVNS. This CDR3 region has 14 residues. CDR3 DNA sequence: TGTGCCAGCAGTAACTCCAAGAGCCCTTCACCCCTCCACTTT. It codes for CASSNSKSPSPLHF.

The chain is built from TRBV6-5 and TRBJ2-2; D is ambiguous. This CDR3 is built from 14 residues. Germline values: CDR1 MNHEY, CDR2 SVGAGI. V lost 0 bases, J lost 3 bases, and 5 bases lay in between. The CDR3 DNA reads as TGTGCCAGCAGTTACTCCAGTTACACCGGGGAGCTGTTTTTT. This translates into CASSYSSYTGELFF.